Following are 31 T cell receptor beta chains from one sample sequenced in a study of blood T cell repertoires in COVID-19 (TCRdb year 2020). Libraries were prepared through the immunoSEQ multiplex PCR assay. Sourced from immuneACCESS, this table was stored by TCRdb with only in-frame sequences that have V and J called. A share of the clones is absent; for the studies checked, an unresolved V gene accounts for under half, and the remainder has no known explanation. The sample contains approximately 35,000 clones, roughly 82% of them found a single time. In total, the top ten clones hold 10% to 15% of the sample. The sequenced sample was peripheral blood. The receptors here all came from a human donor in a cohort sampled during active COVID-19.

The rearrangement uses TRBV18 and TRBJ1-4; D gene unclear. V was pared by 4 bases and J by 5 bases, with 11 bases between. The CDR3 consists of 14 residues. CDR1 and CDR2 from the germline V gene are KGHSH and LQKENI. The CDR3 nucleotides are TGTGCCAGCTCACAGGCGACGGGGAATGAAAAACTGTTTTTT. Translated: CASSQATGNEKLFF.

The V and J genes are TRBV19 and TRBJ1-2; 10 bases are a match to TRBD1. Germline CDR1 and CDR2: LNHDA and SQIVND (reference sequence). V shed 10 bases, J shed 2 bases, and the junction held 10 bases outside the gene matches. CDR3 length: 15 residues. The DNA of the CDR3 is TGTGCCATTAAACCCGACAGGGGGCCCAACTATGGCTACACCTTC. Translated, it gives CAIKPDRGPNYGYTF.

There are a few counts of this clone. The CDR3 region is CASSSNRDEKLFF. The DNA of the CDR3 is TGTGCCAGCAGTTCCAACAGGGACGAAAAACTGTTTTTT. The chain uses TRBV12-3 or TRBV12-4 and TRBJ1-4, with a tentative D call TRBD1 (6 bases). CDR3 length: 13 amino acids. Trimming shortened V by 4 bases and J by 8 bases, and 11 bases separated the two germline ends.

Only one count was recorded for this clone. The rearrangement links TRBV27 to TRBJ2-1; the match to TRBD2 covers 8 bases. CDR1 and CDR2 from the germline V gene are MNHEY and SMNVEV (reference sequence). CDR3 length: 14 residues. The V segment lost 2 bases and the J segment 10 bases; nucleotides outside the gene matches: 7. DNA of the CDR3: TGTGCCAGCAGTTTAGGCCGGACTAGCCACGAGCAGTTCTTC. This sequence encodes CASSLGRTSHEQFF.

This clone was recorded only once. This sequence joins TRBV11-2 and TRBJ2-7; D gene ambiguous. Trimming removed 4 bases from V and 12 bases from J, with 13 bases in between. Germline V gene data show CDR1 as SGHAT and CDR2 as FQNNGV. The CDR3 runs to 11 residues. The CDR3 reads CASSSSEIRYF. The CDR3 nucleotides read TGTGCCAGCAGCTCGTCGGAGATCCGGTACTTC.

This clone occurred a few times. The chain links TRBV27 to TRBJ2-2, with 9 bases fitting TRBD1. Germline V gives CDR1 MNHEY, CDR2 SMNVEV (reference sequence). The ends lost 5 bases at V and 4 bases at J; junction bases unmatched: 14. CDR3 length: 18 amino acids. The CDR3: CASSPSGQGTRGTGELFF. CDR3 nucleotides: TGTGCCAGCAGTCCCTCTGGACAGGGGACACGGGGCACCGGGGAGCTGTTTTTT.

The chain uses TRBV6-4 and TRBJ1-4, with 9 bases lining up with TRBD1. Germline V gene lookup returns CDR1 MRHNA and CDR2 SNTAGT. J gave up 8 bases and V 6 bases, and 4 bases lay outside the gene matches. CDR3 length: 13 residues. The CDR3 spells CASRRTGAEKLFF. The CDR3 DNA reads TGTGCCAGCAGGAGGACAGGGGCGGAAAAACTGTTTTTT.

This clone was detected a few times. V gene TRBV5-1 combines with J gene TRBJ1-4, with no clear D. The CDR3 extends over 15 amino acids. V lost 0 bases to trimming and J lost 0 bases, with 6 bases between them. Per the germline V gene, CDR1 is SGHRS and CDR2 is YFSETQ. CDR3 residues: CASSLAGTTNEKLFF. The CDR3 DNA reads as TGCGCCAGCAGCTTGGCAGGTACAACTAATGAAAAACTGTTTTTT.

This chain joins TRBV25-1 and TRBJ1-3; D perhaps matches TRBD1 (6 bases). Trimming pared 5 bases from V and 3 bases from J, leaving 14 bases between. From germline, CDR1 is MGHDK and CDR2 SYGVNS. The CDR3 has 15 residues. The DNA of the CDR3 is TGTGCCAGCAGTAGAGGGGGATCTTTTGGAAACACCATATATTTT. It encodes CASSRGGSFGNTIYF.

This clone was observed many times. The rearrangement links TRBV7-9 to TRBJ1-1, with D unresolved. This CDR3 comprises 13 residues. Trimming shortened V by 3 bases and J by 1 base, and 6 bases separated the two germline ends. CDR1 and CDR2 from the germline V gene are SEHNR and FQNEAQ (reference sequence). The CDR3 reads CASSFQENTEAFF. CDR3 sequence (DNA): TGTGCCAGCAGCTTTCAGGAGAACACTGAAGCTTTCTTT.

This clone has just a few counts. The chain has TRBV27 and TRBJ1-5; D gene ambiguous. V lost 6 bases and J 6 bases, leaving 24 bases between the germline ends. The CDR3 loop spans 17 amino acids. CDR1 is MNHEY, CDR2 SMNVEV, per germline (reference sequence). The DNA for the CDR3 is TGTGCCAGCAGCCCCCTGGCCGTCACACCGAGGATTCAGCCCCAGCATTTT. This codes for CASSPLAVTPRIQPQHF.

The chain has TRBV5-4 and TRBJ1-4; no clear D gene. Germline V lookup: CDR1 SGHNT, CDR2 YYREEE (reference sequence). This CDR3 has 15 amino acids. Between the trimmed V and J ends, which lost 4 bases and 2 bases, there was a span of 12 bases. CDR3 residues: CASSTNLGTNEKLFF. CDR3 bases: TGTGCCAGCAGCACCAATCTAGGCACTAATGAAAAACTGTTTTTT.

J is TRBJ1-4 and V is TRBV7-2, with TRBD1 identical over 9 bases. The V segment lost 5 bases and the J segment 8 bases; nucleotides outside the gene matches: 6. The CDR3 is 14 amino acids. The V gene's germline CDR1 is SGHTA and CDR2 FQGNSA. The CDR3 nucleotides read TGTGCCAGCAGCCCGGACAGGGGAAAGGAAAAACTGTTTTTT. Protein product: CASSPDRGKEKLFF.

The chain joins TRBV6-2 or TRBV6-3 to TRBJ1-5, with D possibly being TRBD1 (6 bases). The germline V gene encodes CDR1 MNHEY and CDR2 SVGEGT. The CDR3 totals 15 residues. The germline V and J ends were trimmed by 5 bases and 4 bases, with 15 bases remaining between them. The CDR3 DNA reads as TGTGCCAGCAGTGCCCTAGACAGGTTAAATCAGCCCCAGCATTTT. Encoded protein: CASSALDRLNQPQHF.

This chain connects TRBV5-5 to TRBJ2-3; a weak D match, TRBD1 (5 bases). With 0 bases removed from V and 1 base from J, the gap between germline ends came to 15 bases. Per the germline V gene, CDR1 is SGHKS and CDR2 is YYEKEE (reference sequence). The CDR3 is 17 residues long. CDR3: CASSLGPGLGRTDTQYF. CDR3 sequence (DNA): TGTGCCAGCAGCTTGGGCCCCGGGCTGGGGCGCACAGATACGCAGTATTTT.

The V gene is TRBV29-1, the J gene TRBJ1-1, with 8 bases aligning to TRBD1. The CDR3 is 11 residues long. Per the germline V gene, CDR1 is SQVTM and CDR2 is ANQGSEA. The J segment lost 7 bases and the V segment lost 5 bases, leaving 3 bases of the junction unmatched. The CDR3 DNA reads TGCAGCGTTCGGGACAGGCATGAAGCTTTCTTT. The encoded protein is CSVRDRHEAFF.

The rearrangement uses TRBV7-2 and TRBJ1-2; TRBD1 matches at 7 bases. Germline CDR1 and CDR2: SGHTA and FQGNSA. V was pared by 6 bases and J by 5 bases, with 9 bases of the junction left unmatched. The CDR3 runs to 14 residues. In DNA, the CDR3 is TGTGCCAGCAGACCAGACAGGGAGACTTATGGCTACACCTTC. It encodes CASRPDRETYGYTF. The complete variable domain, with remaining parts taken from reference TRBV7-2 and TRBJ1-2, reads GAGVSQSPSNKVTEKGKDVELRCDPISGHTALYWYRQSLGQGLEFLIYFQGNSAPDKSGLPSDRFSAERTGGSVSTLTIQRTQQEDSAVYLCASRPDRETYGYTFGSGTRLTVV.

The rearrangement uses TRBV19 and TRBJ1-1; D might be TRBD1 (6 bases). CDR1 and CDR2 from the germline V gene are LNHDA and SQIVND (reference sequence). The V end was cut by 5 bases, the J end by 1 base, with 11 bases between. The CDR3 has 14 amino acids. CDR3 protein: CASSVQGRNTEAFF. The CDR3 DNA reads TGTGCCAGTAGTGTACAGGGTAGGAACACTGAAGCTTTCTTT.

The rearrangement joins TRBV18 to TRBJ2-5, with a tentative D call TRBD1 (7 bases). This CDR3 has 14 amino acids. V was cut by 2 bases and J by 4 bases, with 11 bases left in between. Germline V gene sequence: CDR1 KGHSH, CDR2 LQKENI. The CDR3 loop reads CASSPTQGGETQYF. The CDR3 coding sequence is TGTGCCAGCTCACCAACTCAGGGGGGAGAGACCCAGTACTTC.

This rearrangement joins TRBV6-5 to TRBJ2-4, with D tentatively TRBD1 (6 bases). The CDR3 consists of 13 residues. Germline V gene lookup returns CDR1 MNHEY and CDR2 SVGAGI. V lost 6 bases to trimming and J lost 6 bases, with 12 bases between them. DNA for the CDR3: TGTGCCAGCAGAAACAGGGCTAGAAACATTCAGTACTTC. Protein sequence: CASRNRARNIQYF.

The chain combines TRBV6-5 with TRBJ1-2, with TRBD1 matching 8 bases. The CDR3 is made up of 15 amino acids. The trim removed 6 bases at V and 5 bases at J, leaving 11 bases unmatched. Germline values: CDR1 MNHEY, CDR2 SVGAGI. In DNA, the CDR3 is TGTGCCAGCAGCAAGATCGGGACAGGCATTTATGGCTACACCTTC. It codes for CASSKIGTGIYGYTF.

The chain joins TRBV30 to TRBJ2-7, with D uncertain. Per the germline V gene, CDR1 is GTSNPN and CDR2 is SVGIG (reference sequence). This CDR3 comprises 13 residues. The V end was cut by 2 bases, the J end by 2 bases, with 10 bases between. For the CDR3, the DNA is TGTGCCTGGAGTACTACGCTAACCTACGAGCAGTACTTC. It translates to CAWSTTLTYEQYF.

This chain connects TRBV30 to TRBJ2-5, with D possibly being TRBD2 (6 bases). The ends were cut back, 2 bases at V and 4 bases at J, with 8 bases in the middle. CDR1 GTSNPN and CDR2 SVGIG come from the germline V gene (reference sequence). This CDR3 region has 12 residues. This CDR3 is CAWSTGRETQYF. The CDR3 DNA sequence: TGTGCCTGGAGTACCGGGAGAGAGACCCAGTACTTC. Supplemented by reference TRBV30 and TRBJ2-5, the full variable domain reads SQTIHQWPATLVQPVGSPLSLECTVEGTSNPNLYWYRQAAGRGLQLLFYSVGIGQISSEVPQNLSASRPQDRQFILSSKKLLLSDSGFYLCAWSTGRETQYFGPGTRLLVL.

The chain employs TRBV28 and TRBJ2-1; 8 nucleotides agree with TRBD2. The CDR3 has 16 residues. Germline CDR1 reads MDHEN; CDR2 reads SYDVKM. Unmatched junction bases numbered 12, after V lost 4 bases and J lost 7 bases. Here the CDR3 reads CASSSPLGGAWNEQFF. For the CDR3, the DNA is TGTGCCAGCAGTTCTCCCCTCGGGGGGGCCTGGAATGAGCAGTTCTTC.

The gene calls are TRBV9 and TRBJ2-3; D is possibly TRBD2 (7 bases). The germline V gene encodes CDR1 SGDLS and CDR2 YYNGEE. Trimming pared 0 bases from V and 2 bases from J, leaving 13 bases between. The CDR3 has 16 residues. The CDR3 DNA reads TGTGCCAGCAGCGTAGGCGCGGGGGCCTACACAGATACGCAGTATTTT. This gives the protein CASSVGAGAYTDTQYF.

CDR3 protein: CASSLGGQGPGNTIYF. The CDR3 nucleotides are TGCGCCAGCAGCTTGGGGGGACAGGGCCCTGGAAACACCATATATTTT. The V call is TRBV5-1, the J call TRBJ1-3; the match to TRBD1 covers 9 bases. Trimming took 0 bases from V and 2 from J; bases not matched to a gene: 3. Germline values: CDR1 SGHRS, CDR2 YFSETQ. This CDR3 is 16 amino acids long.

CDR3 amino acids: CSVIWGRNEQFF. In nucleotides, the CDR3 is TGCAGCGTTATCTGGGGGCGGAATGAGCAGTTCTTC. This chain joins TRBV29-1 and TRBJ2-1, with D perhaps matching TRBD1 (6 bases). The V gene's germline CDR1 is SQVTM and CDR2 ANQGSEA. This CDR3 region has 12 residues. Trimming left V 5 bases short and J 7 bases short, with 12 bases between.

The V call is TRBV6-5, the J call TRBJ2-7, with 7 bases matching TRBD1. This CDR3 has 13 amino acids. The V and J ends lost 4 bases and 2 bases, in that order; junction bases with no gene match: 2. Germline CDR1 reads MNHEY; CDR2 reads SVGAGI. The CDR3 loop is CASSSDRTYEQYF. DNA of the CDR3: TGTGCCAGCAGTTCGGACAGGACCTACGAGCAGTACTTC.

The chain couples TRBV27 to TRBJ1-4; tentative D call: TRBD1 (6 bases). With 2 bases removed from V and 4 bases from J, the gap between germline ends came to 8 bases. In germline, CDR1 is MNHEY, CDR2 SMNVEV (reference sequence). The CDR3 loop spans 14 amino acids. CDR3 protein: CASSLGQSNEKLFF. The CDR3 nucleotides read TGTGCCAGCAGTTTAGGACAGAGTAATGAAAAACTGTTTTTT.

This clone was found a few times. The chain employs TRBV5-1 and TRBJ2-3; perhaps TRBD1 as D (6 bases). Trimming left V 0 bases short and J 2 bases short, with 16 bases between. CDR1 and CDR2 (germline): SGHRS, YFSETQ. The CDR3 loop spans 17 amino acids. In DNA, the CDR3 is TGCGCCAGCAGCTTGGGGGACACAACCCCCCTCACAGATACGCAGTATTTT. It yields the protein CASSLGDTTPLTDTQYF. Together with reference TRBV5-1 and TRBJ2-3, the CDR3 gives the full variable domain: KAGVTQTPRYLIKTRGQQVTLSCSPISGHRSVSWYQQTPGQGLQFLFEYFSETQRNKGNFPGRFSGRQFSNSRSEMNVSTLELGDSALYLCASSLGDTTPLTDTQYFGPGTRLTVL.

The V and J genes are TRBV5-1 and TRBJ1-1; 9 bases map to TRBD1. Losses at the gene ends were 4 bases for V and 5 bases for J; bases not matched to a gene: 3. The CDR3 is made up of 13 amino acids. CDR1 SGHRS and CDR2 YFSETQ come from the germline V gene. The CDR3 nucleotides read TGCGCCAGCAGCCGACAGGGGGGGACTGAAGCTTTCTTT. The encoded protein is CASSRQGGTEAFF.